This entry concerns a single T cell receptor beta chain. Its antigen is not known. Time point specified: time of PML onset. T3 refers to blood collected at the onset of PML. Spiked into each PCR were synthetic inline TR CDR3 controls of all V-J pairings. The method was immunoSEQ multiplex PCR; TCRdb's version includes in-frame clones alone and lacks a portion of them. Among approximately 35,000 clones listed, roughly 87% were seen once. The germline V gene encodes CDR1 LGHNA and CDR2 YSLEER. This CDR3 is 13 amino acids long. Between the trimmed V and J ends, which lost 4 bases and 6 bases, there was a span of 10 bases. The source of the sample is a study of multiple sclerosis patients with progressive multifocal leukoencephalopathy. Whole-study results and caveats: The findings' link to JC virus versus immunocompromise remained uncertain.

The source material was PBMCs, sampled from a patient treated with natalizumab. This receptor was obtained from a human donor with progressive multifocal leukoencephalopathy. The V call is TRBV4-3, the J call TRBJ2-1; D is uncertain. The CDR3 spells CASSLELLNEQFF. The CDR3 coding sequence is TGCGCCAGCAGCCTTGAGCTTCTCAATGAGCAGTTCTTC.